Given below is one TCR beta chain in context. V lost 2 bases to trimming and J lost 0 bases, with 9 bases between them. Germline V lookup: CDR1 SGHRS, CDR2 YFSETQ. CDR3 length equals 16 residues. The data derive from a study of blood T cell repertoires in COVID-19. On the study more broadly: There were acute and convalescent COVID-19 samples, and they came from the United States, Italy and Spain. T cells, B-cell-depleted T cells, or PBMCs supplied cDNA or gDNA.

Per the authors' pipeline: Reference gene primer amplification gave nucleated cell count estimates. This table comes from immunoSEQ multiplex PCR, and its TCRdb copy is limited to in-frame clones, with some not included. The DNA was the basis for D and trimming; V, J and clone size are from that table. The table includes 99,000 or so clones, 80% to 85% detected once. This TCR was recovered from an older man with acute or convalescent COVID-19. This chain joins TRBV5-1 and TRBJ1-6; no firm D call. The specimen sequenced was peripheral blood. The CDR3 region is CASSLEGDSYNSPLHF. The CDR3 nucleotides are TGCGCCAGCAGCTTAGAGGGTGACTCCTATAATTCACCCCTCCACTTT.